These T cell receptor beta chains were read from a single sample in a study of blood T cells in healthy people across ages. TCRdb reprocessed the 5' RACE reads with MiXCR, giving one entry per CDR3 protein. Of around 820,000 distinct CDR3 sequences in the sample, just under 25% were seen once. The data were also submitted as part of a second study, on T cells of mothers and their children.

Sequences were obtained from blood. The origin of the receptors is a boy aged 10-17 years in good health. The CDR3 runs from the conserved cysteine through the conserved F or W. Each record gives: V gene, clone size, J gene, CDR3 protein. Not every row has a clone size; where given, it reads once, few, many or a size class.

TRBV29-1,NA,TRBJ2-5,CSVEPPSLETQYF
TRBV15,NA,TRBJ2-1,CAASRGGNEQFF
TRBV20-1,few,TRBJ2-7,CSARPGLAGTEQYF
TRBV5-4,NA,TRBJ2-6,CASSSGRSSGANVLTF
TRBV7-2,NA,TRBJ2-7,CASSVTTGSSYEQYF
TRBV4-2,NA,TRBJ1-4,CASSQDRTGGNEKLFF
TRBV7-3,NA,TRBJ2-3,CASAPAGGGTDTQYF
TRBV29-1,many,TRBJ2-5,CSVGTGDPMWETQYF
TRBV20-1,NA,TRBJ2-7,CSVYRGQGLSYEQYF
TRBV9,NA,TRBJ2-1,CASSPRTSGVLYNEQFF
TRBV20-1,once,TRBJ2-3,CSARAGGGHGDTQYF
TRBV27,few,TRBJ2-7,CASSLGQFAYEQYF
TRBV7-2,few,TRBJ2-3,CASSLTGGRTDTQYF
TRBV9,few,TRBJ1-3,CAGSADSSGNTIYF
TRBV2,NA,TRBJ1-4,CASSERRGEKLFF
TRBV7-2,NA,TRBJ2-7,CASSLGPGLGYEQYF
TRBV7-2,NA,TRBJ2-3,CASSPGRGDTQYF
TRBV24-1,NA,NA,CATSDSFTGGETQYF
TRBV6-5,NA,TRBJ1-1,CASSSPGTYNTEAFF
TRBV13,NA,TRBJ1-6,CASTRWGGNNSPLHF
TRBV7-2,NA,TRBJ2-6,CACKTGDGANVLTF
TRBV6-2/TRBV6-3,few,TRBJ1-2,CASRKTGQGHYGYTF
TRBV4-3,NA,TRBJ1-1,CASSQDFFGAGLNTEAFF
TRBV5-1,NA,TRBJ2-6,CASSPPSGTNVPTF
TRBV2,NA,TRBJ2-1,CAIKQGEIGEQFF
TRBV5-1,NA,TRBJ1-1,CASSLGWRTEAFF
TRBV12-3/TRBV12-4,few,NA,CASSSQGLGEQFF
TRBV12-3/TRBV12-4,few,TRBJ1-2,CASSTGPGYGYTF
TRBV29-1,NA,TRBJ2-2,CSVELGTTRTGELFF